The entry below gives a single T cell receptor (beta chain) sequence along with its context. Its antigen is unknown. No much larger clone exists at a distance of one base, and base qualities are not known. TCRbeta CDR3 regions were amplified from genomic DNA by means of the immunoSEQ Assay, a bias-controlled multiplex PCR. Regarding the original processing steps: Within the assay, amplification of reference gene primers was used to estimate how many nucleated cells each sample contained. Sequence reads were collapsed and filtered to measure the absolute abundance of every unique TCRbeta CDR3 rearrangement. For each sample, productive Simpson clonality was calculated as the square root of Simpson's diversity index across productive rearrangements. TCRdb obtained this table from immuneACCESS and retained in-frame rearrangements with V and J assigned. These tables miss some clones; where compared with another copy, unresolved V genes account for less than half of the shortfall, and the remainder is unexplained. The V and J calls and clone size were taken over from that table, and D and trimming were inferred from the DNA. Here the sample has some 270,000 clones; 75% to 90% occur a single time. Together, the top ten hold around 3.2% of the sample.

This specimen comes from a study of blood T cell repertoires in COVID-19 (dated by TCRdb to 2018 to 2020). About the full investigation: The collaborator samples originated in the United States, Italy and Spain and spanned the acute and convalescent phases of COVID-19. The material from the prospective study consisted of cDNA or gDNA derived from T cells, B-cell-depleted T cells, or PBMCs. Deeply sampled blood TCRbeta repertoires from subjects exposed to, actively infected with, or recovered from COVID-19 were included in the dataset. A freely available public database, intended as a resource for researchers studying the immune response to SARS-CoV-2, is where the repertoires were released. Samples were obtained from the ongoing ImmuneRACE study (first 160 participants) and from some 1,300 subjects provided by 6 global collaborators. Nearly every sample came with metadata listing a de-identified subject ID, COVID-19 status, age in years and sex. HLA class I and class II types, where available, came from metadata supplied by the sample provider rather than from assay-based typing.

What the authors observed across the whole study: The amount of clinical and demographic metadata varied by source and participant and was provided uncurated.

Enrolling through a virtual design, the prospective study's participants ranged in age from about 18 to 100 years and lived across roughly 23 United States geographic areas. In the prospective study, cohorts were assigned on the basis of participant-reported clinical history obtained from a screening survey and a study questionnaire. Exposed participants had been in contact with someone with a PCR-confirmed or clinician-diagnosed COVID-19 case within 2 weeks of study entry. Each participant in the prospective study had whole blood, serum and a nasopharyngeal or oropharyngeal swab collected by mobile phlebotomists. Over a roughly two-month period, participants in the prospective study had the option of providing additional blood draws and questionnaires. Before DNA extraction, prospective study blood samples were shipped either frozen or at room temperature. This clonotype was sampled from a woman aged 35 to 49 who had been exposed to COVID-19. The sequencing input was PBMCs or T cells enriched from blood (not recorded which).

The CDR3 is CASSLYGQGPNYGYTF. Read as DNA, the sequence is TGTGCCAGCAGTTTATACGGACAGGGTCCCAACTATGGCTACACCTTC. The rearranged chain carries TRBV27 and TRBJ1-2; 8 bases in the middle match TRBD1. CDR1 MNHEY and CDR2 SMNVEV are derived from the germline V gene (reference sequence). From V the trimming removes 1 base and from J it removes 2 bases, while the gene matches leave 6 bases of the junction unaccounted for. Taken from cysteine to phenylalanine, the CDR3 has 16 residues. The DNA shown is the 48-base CDR3, in frame from base 1.